The T cell receptor beta chain described here comes from a study of blood T cells in healthy people across ages. Trimming took off 3 bases at V and 5 bases at J, with 11 bases between the two ends. Per germline, CDR1 LGHNA and CDR2 YSLEER. This CDR3 is 13 amino acids long. The second PCR ran about 6 to 11 cycles with a sample-barcoded 5' primer and J-beta primers. TCRdb passed the 5' RACE reads through MiXCR, listing each CDR3 protein once. Among about 800,000 distinct CDR3 sequences, 58% were seen once, and the ten largest hold about 20%. Sample donors were healthy Caucasian individuals that came from Russia, aged roughly 6 to 100. Staff drew roughly 10 milliliters of peripheral blood from each donor.

The sequencing sample was made of blood. J is TRBJ2-7 and V is TRBV4-3, with TRBD1 as a possible D gene (6 bases). The clonotype originates from a man aged 30-40 years in good health. CDR3 DNA sequence: TGCGCCAGCAGCCAGACCACAGGGAACGAGCAGTACTTC. Translating it yields CASSQTTGNEQYF.